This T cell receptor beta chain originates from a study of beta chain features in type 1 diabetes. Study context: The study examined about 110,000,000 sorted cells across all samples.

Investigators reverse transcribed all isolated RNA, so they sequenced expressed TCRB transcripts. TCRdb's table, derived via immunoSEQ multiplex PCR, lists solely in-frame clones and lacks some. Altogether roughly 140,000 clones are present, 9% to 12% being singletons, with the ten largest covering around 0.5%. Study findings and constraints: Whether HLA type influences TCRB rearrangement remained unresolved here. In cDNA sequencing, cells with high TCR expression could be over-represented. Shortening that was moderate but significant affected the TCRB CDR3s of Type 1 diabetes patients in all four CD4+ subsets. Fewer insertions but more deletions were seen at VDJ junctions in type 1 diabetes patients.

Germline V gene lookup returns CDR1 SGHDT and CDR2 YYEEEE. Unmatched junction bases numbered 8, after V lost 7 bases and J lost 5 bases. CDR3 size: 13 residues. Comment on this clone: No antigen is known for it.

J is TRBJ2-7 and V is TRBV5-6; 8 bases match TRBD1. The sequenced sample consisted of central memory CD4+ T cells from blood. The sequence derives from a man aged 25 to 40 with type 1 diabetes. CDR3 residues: CASAWTGLNEQYF. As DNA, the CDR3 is TGTGCCAGCGCGTGGACAGGGTTGAACGAGCAGTACTTC.